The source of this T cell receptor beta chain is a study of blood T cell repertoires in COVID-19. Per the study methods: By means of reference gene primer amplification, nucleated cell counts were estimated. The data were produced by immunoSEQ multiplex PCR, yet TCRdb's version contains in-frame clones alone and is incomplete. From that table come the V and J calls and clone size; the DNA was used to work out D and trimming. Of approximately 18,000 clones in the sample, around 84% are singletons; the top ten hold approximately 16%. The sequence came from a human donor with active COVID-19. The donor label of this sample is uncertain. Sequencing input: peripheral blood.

The CDR3 nucleotides read TGCAGCGTTCTACCGGGACAGAATCAGCCCCAGCATTTT. Protein: CSVLPGQNQPQHF. The rearrangement uses TRBV29-1 and TRBJ1-5, with 7 bases aligning to TRBD1. Germline V gene sequence: CDR1 SQVTM, CDR2 ANQGSEA. Unmatched junction bases numbered 5, after V lost 5 bases and J lost 4 bases. This CDR3 is built from 13 residues.